This TCR beta chain originates from a study of blood T cell repertoires in COVID-19. Whole-study context: Whether acute or convalescent, the COVID-19 samples came from the United States, Italy and Spain. Sources were T cells, B-cell-depleted T cells, or PBMCs; the material itself was cDNA or gDNA.

CDR3 length equals 15 residues. Per germline, CDR1 LNHNV and CDR2 YYDKDF (reference sequence). V was shortened by 0 bases and J by 8 bases, with 14 bases between the two germline ends. This clone has just one count. In the study's own analysis: Using reference gene primer amplification, nucleated cell counts were estimated. Repertoires were generated with immunoSEQ multiplex PCR, while TCRdb's copy carries only in-frame clones and drops some. The DNA gave D and trimming, while V, J and clone size come from that table. Found here are some 130,000 clones, over 85% of them singletons; the top ten hold 3.5% to 5%.

This sequence originates from a man aged 60 to 69 with COVID-19, enrolled during active disease. The sample was peripheral blood. The chain carries TRBV15 and TRBJ2-1, with TRBD1 as a possible D gene (7 bases). The CDR3 loop reads CATSRDLGGGDEQFF. The DNA of the CDR3 is TGTGCCACCAGCAGAGATCTCGGAGGGGGCGATGAGCAGTTCTTC.